The 7 T cell receptor beta chains below come from one sample, sequenced in a study of T-cell memory formation after mild COVID-19. In TCRdb, the 5' RACE reads were re-called with MiXCR into one record per CDR3 protein. The sample records a few hundred thousand distinct CDR3 sequences, around a fifth being singletons. Sequencing was done on a sample of PBMCs or a T cell subset sorted from them (not recorded which). These receptor sequences come from an adult woman who had mild COVID-19 (a few samples of this study predate the infection). Cell type and time point are not known.

A few counts support this clonotype. V is TRBV29-1 and J is TRBJ2-7, with 12 bases identical to TRBD2. Losses at the gene ends were 3 bases for V and 2 bases for J; bases not matched to a gene: 11. Germline CDR1 SQVTM, CDR2 ANQGSEA. CDR3 length equals 17 residues. CDR3 loop: CSVEKEAGTSGPYEQYF. The CDR3 nucleotides read TGCAGCGTTGAGAAGGAAGCCGGGACTAGCGGGCCCTACGAGCAGTACTTC.

This rearrangement joins TRBV27 to TRBJ2-1, with D maybe TRBD2 (7 bases). This CDR3 spans 15 amino acids. The germline V gene has CDR1 MNHEY and CDR2 SMNVEV (reference sequence). Trimming took 9 bases from V and 3 from J, leaving 18 bases between them. DNA of the CDR3: TGTGCCAGTCATAGAGGGGGGGCTCGCTACAATGAGCAGTTCTTC. Translating it yields CASHRGGARYNEQFF.

This sequence joins TRBV7-2 and TRBJ1-1; D ambiguous. The CDR3 covers 11 residues. The V and J ends lost 3 bases and 9 bases respectively, with 8 bases between them. The germline CDR1 and CDR2 sequences are SGHTA and FQGNSA. The CDR3 nucleotides are TGTGCCAGCAGCTTTGCCCGCCAAGCTTTCTTT. It translates to CASSFARQAFF.

This clonotype has only a few counts. The chain is built from TRBV6-2 or TRBV6-3 and TRBJ2-7, with TRBD2 matching over 7 bases. Trimming cost V 6 bases and J 2 bases; bases outside gene matches: 7. Germline-derived CDR1 and CDR2 are MNHEY and SVGEGT. The CDR3 loop spans 14 amino acids. The CDR3 spells CASSRASGPYEQYF. The CDR3 region has the DNA TGTGCCAGCAGCCGGGCTAGCGGCCCCTACGAGCAGTACTTC.

V and J are TRBV12-3 or TRBV12-4 and TRBJ1-1; possibly TRBD1 for D (5 bases). V was clipped by 3 bases and J by 4 bases, with 12 bases between them. There are 14 residues in the CDR3. CDR3 DNA: TGTGCCAGCAGTTTGGAGGGGCGCGTCACTGAAGCTTTCTTT. Encoded protein: CASSLEGRVTEAFF.

This clonotype was seen just once. This rearrangement joins TRBV20-1 to TRBJ1-1, with D possibly being TRBD1 (6 bases). Germline values: CDR1 DFQATT, CDR2 SNEGSKA (reference sequence). V was trimmed by 1 base and J by 3 bases, leaving 9 bases between them. The CDR3 covers 13 residues. CDR3 sequence reads: CSARGGPYTEAFF. The CDR3 nucleotides are TGCAGTGCTAGAGGGGGGCCCTACACTGAAGCTTTCTTT.

This clonotype was found a few times. This rearrangement joins TRBV29-1 to TRBJ2-7; D remains ambiguous. Per the germline V gene, CDR1 is SQVTM and CDR2 is ANQGSEA. V was pared by 6 bases and J by 4 bases, with 7 bases between. The CDR3 is made up of 10 amino acids. This CDR3 is CSVAEYEQYF. Written as DNA, the CDR3 is TGCAGCGTAGCCGAATACGAGCAGTACTTC.